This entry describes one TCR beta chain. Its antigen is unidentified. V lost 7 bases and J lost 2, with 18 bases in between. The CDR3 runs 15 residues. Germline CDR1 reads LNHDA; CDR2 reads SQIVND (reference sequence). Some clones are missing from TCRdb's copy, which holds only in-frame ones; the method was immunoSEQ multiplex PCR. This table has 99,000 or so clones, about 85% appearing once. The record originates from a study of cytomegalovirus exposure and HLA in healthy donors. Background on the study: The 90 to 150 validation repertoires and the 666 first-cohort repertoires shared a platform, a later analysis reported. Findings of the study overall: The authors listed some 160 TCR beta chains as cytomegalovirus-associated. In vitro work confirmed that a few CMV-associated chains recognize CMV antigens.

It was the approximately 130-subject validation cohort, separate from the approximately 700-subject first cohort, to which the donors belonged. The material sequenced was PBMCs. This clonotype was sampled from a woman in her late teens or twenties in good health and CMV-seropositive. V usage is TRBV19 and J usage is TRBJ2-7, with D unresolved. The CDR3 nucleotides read TGTGCCAGTACCCCAACCGCGACCGACACCTACGAGCAGTACTTC. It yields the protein CASTPTATDTYEQYF.